This T cell receptor beta chain derives from a study of cytomegalovirus exposure and HLA in healthy donors. Background on the study: The approximately 130 validation repertoires and the roughly 670 first-cohort repertoires shared a platform, a later analysis reported.

CDR1 MDHEN and CDR2 SYDVKM come from the germline V gene. V shed 6 bases, J shed 9 bases, and the junction held 5 bases outside the gene matches. The CDR3 sequence is 11 residues long. Sequencing was performed with immunoSEQ multiplex PCR; in TCRdb, only in-frame clones are kept and a portion is missing. The repertoire includes about 98,000 clones, 87% of them detected once, and about 6.5% sits in the top ten. Concerning this clone: Its antigen is as yet unknown.

The study's findings and limits: The tendency of first-cohort TCR clusters to co-occur in the 90 to 150 validation repertoires emerged from a later analysis. With high specificity and sensitivity, the classifier reportedly diagnosed cytomegalovirus status. Most TCR sequences were rare, but some public TCRs occurred in many donors.

The V gene is TRBV28, the J gene TRBJ2-7, with 7 nucleotides matching TRBD1. What was sequenced was PBMCs. The receptor was isolated from a man between 18 and 29 years old in good health and CMV-seropositive. This chain's CDR3 is CASREQGTQYF. DNA for the CDR3: TGTGCCAGCAGGGAACAGGGGACGCAGTACTTC.